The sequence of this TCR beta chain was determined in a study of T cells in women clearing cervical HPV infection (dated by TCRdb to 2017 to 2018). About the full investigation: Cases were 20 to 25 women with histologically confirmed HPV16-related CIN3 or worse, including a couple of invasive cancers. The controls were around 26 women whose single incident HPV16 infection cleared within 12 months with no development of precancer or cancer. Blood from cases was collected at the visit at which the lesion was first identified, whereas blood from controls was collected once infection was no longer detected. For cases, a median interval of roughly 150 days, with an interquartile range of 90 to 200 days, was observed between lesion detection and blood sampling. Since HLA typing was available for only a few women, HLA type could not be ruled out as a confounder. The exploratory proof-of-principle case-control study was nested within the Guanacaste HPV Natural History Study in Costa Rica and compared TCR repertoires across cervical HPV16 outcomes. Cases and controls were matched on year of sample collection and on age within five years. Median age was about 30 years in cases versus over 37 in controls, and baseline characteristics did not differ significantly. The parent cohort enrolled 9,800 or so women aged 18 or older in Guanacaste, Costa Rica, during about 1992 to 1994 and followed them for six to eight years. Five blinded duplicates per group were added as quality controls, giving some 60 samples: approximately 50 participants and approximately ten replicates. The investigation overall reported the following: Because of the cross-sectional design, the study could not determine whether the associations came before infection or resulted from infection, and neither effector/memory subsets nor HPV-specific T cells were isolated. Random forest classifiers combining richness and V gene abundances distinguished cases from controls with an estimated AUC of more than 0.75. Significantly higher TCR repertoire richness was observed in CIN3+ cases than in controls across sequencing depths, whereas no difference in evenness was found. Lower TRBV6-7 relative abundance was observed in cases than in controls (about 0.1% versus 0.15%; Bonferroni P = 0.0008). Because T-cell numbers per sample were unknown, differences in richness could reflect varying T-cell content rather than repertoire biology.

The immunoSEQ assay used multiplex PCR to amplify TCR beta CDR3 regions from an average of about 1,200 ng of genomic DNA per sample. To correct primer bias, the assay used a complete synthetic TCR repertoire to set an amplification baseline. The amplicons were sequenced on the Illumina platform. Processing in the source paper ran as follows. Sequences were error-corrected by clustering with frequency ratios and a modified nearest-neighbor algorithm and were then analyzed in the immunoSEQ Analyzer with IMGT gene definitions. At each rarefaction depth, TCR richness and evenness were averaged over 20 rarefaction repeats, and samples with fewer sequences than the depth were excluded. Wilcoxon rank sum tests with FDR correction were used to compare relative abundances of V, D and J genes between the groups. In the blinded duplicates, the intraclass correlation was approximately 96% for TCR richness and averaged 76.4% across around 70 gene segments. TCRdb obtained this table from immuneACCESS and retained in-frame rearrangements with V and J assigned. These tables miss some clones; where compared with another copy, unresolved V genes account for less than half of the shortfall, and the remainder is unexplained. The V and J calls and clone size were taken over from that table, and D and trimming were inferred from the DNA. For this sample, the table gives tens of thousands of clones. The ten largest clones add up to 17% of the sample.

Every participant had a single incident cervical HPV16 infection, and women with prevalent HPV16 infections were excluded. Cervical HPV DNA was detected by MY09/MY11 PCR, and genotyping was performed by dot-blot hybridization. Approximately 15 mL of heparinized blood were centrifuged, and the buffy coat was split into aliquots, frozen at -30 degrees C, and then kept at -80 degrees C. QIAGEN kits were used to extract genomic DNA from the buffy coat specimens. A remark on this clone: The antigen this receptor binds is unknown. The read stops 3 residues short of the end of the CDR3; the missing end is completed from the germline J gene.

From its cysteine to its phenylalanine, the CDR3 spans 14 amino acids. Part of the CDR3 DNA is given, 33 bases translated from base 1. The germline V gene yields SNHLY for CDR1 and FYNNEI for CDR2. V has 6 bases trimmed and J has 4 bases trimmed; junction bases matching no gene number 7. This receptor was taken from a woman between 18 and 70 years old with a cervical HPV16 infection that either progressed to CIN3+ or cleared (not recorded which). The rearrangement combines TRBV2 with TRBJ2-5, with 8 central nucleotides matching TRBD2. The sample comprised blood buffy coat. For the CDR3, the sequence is CASRESGGGETQYF. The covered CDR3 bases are TGTGCCAGCAGGGAAAGCGGGGGTGGAGAGACC.